This is a list of T cell receptor beta chains from one sample in a study of blood T cells in healthy people across ages. TCRdb used MiXCR to reprocess the 5' RACE reads, holding one entry per CDR3 protein. This table holds 1.5 million to 2 million distinct CDR3 sequences, roughly 27% found once. Source material: blood. The receptor source for this set is a woman aged 25 to 39 in good health. Both conserved end residues are part of each CDR3. A D gene is named only where the DNA matches it firmly. Expanded clones get a size class; other rows say once, few or many, or leave the size out.

j_gene,abundance,d_gene,v_gene,CDR3aa,CDR3nt
TRBJ2-7,few,.,TRBV28,CASSSARVPAYEQYF,TGTGCCAGCAGTTCCGCCAGGGTCCCGGCCTACGAGCAGTACTTC
TRBJ2-7,many,TRBD1,TRBV12-3/TRBV12-4,CASSYGTDHEQYF,TGTGCCAGCAGTTACGGGACAGACCACGAGCAGTACTTC
TRBJ2-1,once,TRBD1,TRBV20-1,CSAKGQRFNEQFF,TGCAGTGCAAAGGGACAGCGGTTCAACGAGCAGTTCTTC
TRBJ1-2,many,.,TRBV5-5,CASSEDWHYTF,TGTGCCAGCAGCGAAGATTGGCACTACACCTTC
TRBJ2-1,few,.,TRBV9,CASWVNPNEQFF,TGTGCCAGCTGGGTTAATCCCAATGAGCAGTTCTTC
TRBJ1-1,few,.,TRBV18,CASQPAANTEAFF,TGTGCCAGCCAGCCCGCGGCGAACACTGAAGCTTTCTTT
TRBJ1-2,.,.,TRBV5-1,CASSSATSNYGCTF,TGCGCCAGCAGCTCGGCAACTTCTAACTATGGCTGCACCTTC
TRBJ2-1,.,.,TRBV7-9,CASSLARNSYNEQFF,TGTGCCAGCAGCTTAGCGCGTAATTCCTACAATGAGCAGTTCTTC
TRBJ2-5,.,.,TRBV5-6,CASSLLAGYQETQYF,TGTGCCAGCAGCTTGTTAGCCGGATACCAAGAGACCCAGTACTTC
TRBJ2-1,.,TRBD2,TRBV20-1,CSARRGASGTEQFF,TGCAGTGCTAGAAGGGGGGCTAGCGGGACTGAGCAGTTCTTC
TRBJ1-5,.,.,TRBV6-6,CASSYFREGQQPQHF,TGTGCCAGCAGTTACTTCCGGGAGGGCCAGCAGCCCCAGCATTTT
TRBJ2-6,many,.,TRBV6-5,CASSYGTGISGANVLTF,TGTGCCAGCAGTTACGGGACGGGGATCTCTGGGGCCAACGTCCTGACTTTC
TRBJ1-4,.,.,TRBV7-9,CAYPAENEKLFF,TGTGCCTATCCAGCAGAGAATGAAAAACTGTTTTTT
TRBJ2-7,many,.,TRBV28,CASSSVAVSYEQYF,TGTGCCAGCAGTTCGGTGGCAGTTTCCTACGAGCAGTACTTC
TRBJ1-6,.,.,TRBV25-1,CASSESGAYNSPLHF,TGTGCCAGCAGTGAATCAGGGGCCTATAATTCACCCCTCCACTTT
TRBJ2-3,few,.,TRBV15,CATSSERRDNTQYF,TGTGCCACCAGCAGCGAACGAAGAGATAATACGCAGTATTTT
TRBJ1-1,.,TRBD1,TRBV29-1,CSVWTGLMNTEAFF,TGCAGCGTTTGGACAGGACTAATGAACACTGAAGCTTTCTTT
TRBJ1-4,.,.,TRBV5-1,CASSLRQGQGKLFF,TGCGCCAGCAGCTTGAGGCAGGGGCAGGGAAAACTGTTTTTT
TRBJ2-3,.,.,TRBV20-1,CSAGAGLADTQYF,TGCAGTGCTGGGGCAGGTTTAGCAGATACGCAGTATTTT
TRBJ2-2,few,.,TRBV4-3,CASTPGELFF,TGCGCCAGCACCCCCGGGGAGCTGTTTTTT